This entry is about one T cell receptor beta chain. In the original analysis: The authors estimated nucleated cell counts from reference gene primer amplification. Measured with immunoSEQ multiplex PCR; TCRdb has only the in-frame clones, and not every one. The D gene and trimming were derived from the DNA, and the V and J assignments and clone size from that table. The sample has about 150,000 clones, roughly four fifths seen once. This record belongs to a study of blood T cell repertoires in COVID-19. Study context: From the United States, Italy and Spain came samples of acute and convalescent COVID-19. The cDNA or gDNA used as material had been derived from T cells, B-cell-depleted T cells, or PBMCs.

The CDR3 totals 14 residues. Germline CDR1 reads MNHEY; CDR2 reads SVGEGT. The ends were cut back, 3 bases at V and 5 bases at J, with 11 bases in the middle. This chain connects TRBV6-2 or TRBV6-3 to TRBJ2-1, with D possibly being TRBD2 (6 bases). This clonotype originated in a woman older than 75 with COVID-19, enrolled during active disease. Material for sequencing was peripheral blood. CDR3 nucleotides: TGTGCCAGCAGTTATAGCGGTACTCACAATGAGCAGTTCTTC. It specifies CASSYSGTHNEQFF.